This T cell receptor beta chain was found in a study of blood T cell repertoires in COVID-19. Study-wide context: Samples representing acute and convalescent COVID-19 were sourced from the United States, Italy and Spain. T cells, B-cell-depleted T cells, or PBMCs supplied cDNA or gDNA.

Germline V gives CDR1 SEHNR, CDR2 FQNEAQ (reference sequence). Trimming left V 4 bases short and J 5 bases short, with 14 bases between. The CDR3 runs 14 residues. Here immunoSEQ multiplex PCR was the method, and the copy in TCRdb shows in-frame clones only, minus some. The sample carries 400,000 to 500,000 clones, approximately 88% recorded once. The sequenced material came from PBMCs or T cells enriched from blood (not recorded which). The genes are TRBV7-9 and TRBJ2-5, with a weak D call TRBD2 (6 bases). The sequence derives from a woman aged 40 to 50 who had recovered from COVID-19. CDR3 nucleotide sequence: TGTGCCAGCAGCTCTCGTGGAGGGTTTGAGACCCAGTACTTC. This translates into CASSSRGGFETQYF.